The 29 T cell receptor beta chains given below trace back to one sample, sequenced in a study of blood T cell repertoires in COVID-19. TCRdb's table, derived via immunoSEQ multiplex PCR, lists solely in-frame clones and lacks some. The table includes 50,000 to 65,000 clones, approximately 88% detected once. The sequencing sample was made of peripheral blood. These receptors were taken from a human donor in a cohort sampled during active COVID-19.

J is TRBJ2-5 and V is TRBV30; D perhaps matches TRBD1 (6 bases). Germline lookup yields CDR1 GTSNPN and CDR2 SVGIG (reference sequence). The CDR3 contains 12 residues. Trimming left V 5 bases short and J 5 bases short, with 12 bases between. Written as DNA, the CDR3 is TGTGCCTGGTTACAGGGAGCGGAGACCCAGTACTTC. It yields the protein CAWLQGAETQYF.

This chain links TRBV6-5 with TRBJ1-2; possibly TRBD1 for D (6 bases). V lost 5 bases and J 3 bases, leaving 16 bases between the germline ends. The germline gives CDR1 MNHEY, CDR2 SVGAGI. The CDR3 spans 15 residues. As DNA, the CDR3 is TGTGCCAGCAGTCAACTACAGGGATTCGACTATGGCTACACCTTC. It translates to CASSQLQGFDYGYTF.

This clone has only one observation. Written as DNA, the CDR3 is TGTGCCAGCAGCCGTCGAGCCGGGACTAGCGGGGGGGCCTCGCCCGCGCAGTATTTT. Encoded protein: CASSRRAGTSGGASPAQYF. The chain couples TRBV7-9 to TRBJ2-3; 16 bases match TRBD2. The ends lost 5 bases at V and 10 bases at J; junction bases unmatched: 18. This CDR3 contains 19 residues. Germline lookup yields CDR1 SEHNR and CDR2 FQNEAQ (reference sequence).

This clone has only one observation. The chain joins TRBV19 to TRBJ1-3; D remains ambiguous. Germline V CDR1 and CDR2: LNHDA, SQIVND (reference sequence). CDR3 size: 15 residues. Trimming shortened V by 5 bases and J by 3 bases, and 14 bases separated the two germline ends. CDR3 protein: CASSPSRADGNTIYF. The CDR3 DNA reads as TGTGCCAGTAGTCCTAGCCGGGCGGATGGAAACACCATATATTTT.

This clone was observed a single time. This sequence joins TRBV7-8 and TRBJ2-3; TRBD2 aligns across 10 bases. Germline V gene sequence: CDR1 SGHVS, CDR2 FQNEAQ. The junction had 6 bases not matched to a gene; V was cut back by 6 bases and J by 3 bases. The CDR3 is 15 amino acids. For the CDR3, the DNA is TGTGCCAGCAGAGCCCCTAGCGGGAGAACAGATACGCAGTATTTT. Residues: CASRAPSGRTDTQYF.

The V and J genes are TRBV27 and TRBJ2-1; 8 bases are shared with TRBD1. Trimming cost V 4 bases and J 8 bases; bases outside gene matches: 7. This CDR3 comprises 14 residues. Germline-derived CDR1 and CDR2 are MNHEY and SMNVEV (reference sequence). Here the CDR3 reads CASSSHATGDEQFF. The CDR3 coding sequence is TGTGCCAGCAGTTCCCACGCGACAGGGGATGAGCAGTTCTTC.

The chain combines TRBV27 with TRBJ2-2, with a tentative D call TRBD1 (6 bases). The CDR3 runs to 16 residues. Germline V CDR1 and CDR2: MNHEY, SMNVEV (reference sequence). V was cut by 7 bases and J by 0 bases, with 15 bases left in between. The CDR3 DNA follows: TGTGCCAGCACCCCATGGACAGATCCGAACACCGGGGAGCTGTTTTTT. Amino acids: CASTPWTDPNTGELFF.

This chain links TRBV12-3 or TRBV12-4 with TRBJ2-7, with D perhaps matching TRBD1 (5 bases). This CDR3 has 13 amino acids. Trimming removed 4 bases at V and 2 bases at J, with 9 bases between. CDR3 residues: CASSSDSTYEQYF. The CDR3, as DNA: TGTGCCAGCAGTTCTGACAGCACCTACGAGCAGTACTTC.

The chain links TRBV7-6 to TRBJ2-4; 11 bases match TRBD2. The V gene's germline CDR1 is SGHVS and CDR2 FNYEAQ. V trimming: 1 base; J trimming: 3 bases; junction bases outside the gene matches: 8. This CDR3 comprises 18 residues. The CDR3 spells CASSLELAGVFGKNIQYF. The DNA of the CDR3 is TGTGCCAGCAGCTTAGAACTAGCGGGAGTTTTTGGCAAAAACATTCAGTACTTC.

The CDR3 protein is CASKTQGADTEAFF. In DNA form, the CDR3 reads TGTGCCAGCAAAACTCAGGGGGCGGACACTGAAGCTTTCTTT. The V gene is TRBV27, the J gene TRBJ1-1; 8 bases align to TRBD1. J gave up 3 bases and V 7 bases, and 7 bases lay outside the gene matches. Germline CDR1 and CDR2: MNHEY and SMNVEV (reference sequence). This CDR3 is 14 amino acids long.

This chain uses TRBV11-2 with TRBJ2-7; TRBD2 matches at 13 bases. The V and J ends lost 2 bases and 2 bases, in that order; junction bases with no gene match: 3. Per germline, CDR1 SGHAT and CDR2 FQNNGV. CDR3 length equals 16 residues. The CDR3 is CASSLFGTSGTYEQYF. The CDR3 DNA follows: TGTGCCAGCAGCTTATTTGGGACTAGCGGGACCTACGAGCAGTACTTC.

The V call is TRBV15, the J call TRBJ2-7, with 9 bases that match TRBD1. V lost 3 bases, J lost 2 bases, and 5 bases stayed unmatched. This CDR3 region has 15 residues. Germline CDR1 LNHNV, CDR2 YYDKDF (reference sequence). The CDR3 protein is CATSSDGQGTYEQYF. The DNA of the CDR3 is TGTGCCACCAGCAGCGATGGACAGGGGACCTACGAGCAGTACTTC.

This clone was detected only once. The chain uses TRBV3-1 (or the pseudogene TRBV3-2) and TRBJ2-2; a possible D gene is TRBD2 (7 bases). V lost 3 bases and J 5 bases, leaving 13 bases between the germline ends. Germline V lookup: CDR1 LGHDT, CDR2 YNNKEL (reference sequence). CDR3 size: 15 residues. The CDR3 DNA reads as TGTGCCAGCAGCCAGCGGGGGCAGATGACCGGGGAGCTGTTTTTT. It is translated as CASSQRGQMTGELFF.

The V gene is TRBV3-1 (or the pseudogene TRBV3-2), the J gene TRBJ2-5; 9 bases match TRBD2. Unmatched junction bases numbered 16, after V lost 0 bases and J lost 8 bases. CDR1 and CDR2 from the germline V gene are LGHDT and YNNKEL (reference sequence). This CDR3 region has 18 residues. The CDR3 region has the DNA TGTGCCAGCAGCCAAGATAGCCTAGCGGGACCACTGGTGGAAACCCAGTACTTC. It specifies CASSQDSLAGPLVETQYF.

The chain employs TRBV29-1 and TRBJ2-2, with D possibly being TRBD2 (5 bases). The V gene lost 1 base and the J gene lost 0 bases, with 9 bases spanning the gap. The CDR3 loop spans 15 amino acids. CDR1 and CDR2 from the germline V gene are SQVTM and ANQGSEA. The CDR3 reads CSVEGRESNTGELFF. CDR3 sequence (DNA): TGCAGCGTTGAAGGAAGGGAGTCGAACACCGGGGAGCTGTTTTTT.

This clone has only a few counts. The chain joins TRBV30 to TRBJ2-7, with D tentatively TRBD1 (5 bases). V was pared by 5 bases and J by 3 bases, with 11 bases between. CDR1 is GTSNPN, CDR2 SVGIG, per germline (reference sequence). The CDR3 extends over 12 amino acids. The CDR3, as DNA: TGTGCCTGGGCACTCAGGGACTACGAGCAGTACTTC. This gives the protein CAWALRDYEQYF.

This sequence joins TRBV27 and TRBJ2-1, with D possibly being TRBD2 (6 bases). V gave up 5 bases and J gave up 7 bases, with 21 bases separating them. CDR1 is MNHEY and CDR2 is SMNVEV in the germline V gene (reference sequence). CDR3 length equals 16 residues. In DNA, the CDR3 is TGTGCCAGCAGTCTAACGGGGGAAACGTCTTGGAATGAGCAGTTCTTC. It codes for CASSLTGETSWNEQFF.

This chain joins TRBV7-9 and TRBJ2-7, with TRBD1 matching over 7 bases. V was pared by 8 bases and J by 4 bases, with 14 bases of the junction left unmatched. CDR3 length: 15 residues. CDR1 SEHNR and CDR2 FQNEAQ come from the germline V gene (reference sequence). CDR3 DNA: TGTGCCAGCGCAATTTCGCGACAGGGTCTTTACGAGCAGTACTTC. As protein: CASAISRQGLYEQYF.

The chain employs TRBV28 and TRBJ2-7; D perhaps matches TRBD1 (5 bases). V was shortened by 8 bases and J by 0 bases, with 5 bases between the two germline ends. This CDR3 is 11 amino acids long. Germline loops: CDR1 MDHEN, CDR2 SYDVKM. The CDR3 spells CASDSSYEQYF. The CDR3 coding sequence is TGTGCCAGCGACAGCTCCTACGAGCAGTACTTC.

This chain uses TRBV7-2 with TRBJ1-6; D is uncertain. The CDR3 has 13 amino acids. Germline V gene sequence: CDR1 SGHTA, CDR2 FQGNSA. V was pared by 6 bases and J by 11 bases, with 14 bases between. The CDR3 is CASSQTRETPLHF. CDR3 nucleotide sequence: TGTGCCAGCAGTCAAACGAGGGAAACACCCCTCCACTTT.

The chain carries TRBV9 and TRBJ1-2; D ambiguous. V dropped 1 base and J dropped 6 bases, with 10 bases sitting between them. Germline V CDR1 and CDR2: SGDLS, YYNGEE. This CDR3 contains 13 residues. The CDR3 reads CASSVSRVDGYTF. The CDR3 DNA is TGTGCCAGCAGCGTATCCCGGGTCGATGGCTACACCTTC.

Written as DNA, the CDR3 is TGTGCCAGCTCACCACGGGCCGGGGAAAAGGGGAACACTGAAGCTTTCTTT. It translates to CASSPRAGEKGNTEAFF. The chain combines TRBV18 with TRBJ1-1; D uncertain. The V end lost 1 base, the J end lost 1 base, and 16 bases lay between the germline ends. Germline V gene sequence: CDR1 KGHSH, CDR2 LQKENI. The CDR3 covers 17 residues.

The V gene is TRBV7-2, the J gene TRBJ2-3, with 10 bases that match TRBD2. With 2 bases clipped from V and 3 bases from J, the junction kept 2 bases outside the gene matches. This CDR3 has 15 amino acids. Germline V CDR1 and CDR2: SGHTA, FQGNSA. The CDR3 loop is CASSLTSGKTDTQYF. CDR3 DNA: TGTGCCAGCAGCTTAACTAGCGGGAAAACAGATACGCAGTATTTT. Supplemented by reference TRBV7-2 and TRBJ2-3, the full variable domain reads GAGVSQSPSNKVTEKGKDVELRCDPISGHTALYWYRQSLGQGLEFLIYFQGNSAPDKSGLPSDRFSAERTGGSVSTLTIQRTQQEDSAVYLCASSLTSGKTDTQYFGPGTRLTVL.

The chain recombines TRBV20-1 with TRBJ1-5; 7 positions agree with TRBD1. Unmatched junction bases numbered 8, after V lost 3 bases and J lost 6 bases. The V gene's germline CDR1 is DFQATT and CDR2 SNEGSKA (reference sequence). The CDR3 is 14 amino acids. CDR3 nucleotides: TGCAGTGCTAGTGGCTACAGGGGCATTCAGCCCCAGCATTTT. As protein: CSASGYRGIQPQHF.

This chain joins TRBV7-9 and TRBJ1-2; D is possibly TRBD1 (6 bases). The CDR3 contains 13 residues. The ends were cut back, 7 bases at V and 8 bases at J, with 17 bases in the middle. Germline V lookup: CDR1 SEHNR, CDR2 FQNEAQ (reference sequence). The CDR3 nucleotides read TGTGCCAGCATCCTCTCAGGGGCGAGAGGCTACACCTTC. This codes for CASILSGARGYTF.

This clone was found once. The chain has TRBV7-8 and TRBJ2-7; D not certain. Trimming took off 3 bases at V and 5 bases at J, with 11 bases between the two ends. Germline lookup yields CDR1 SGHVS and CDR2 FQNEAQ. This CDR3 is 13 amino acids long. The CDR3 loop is CASSFRGADEQYF. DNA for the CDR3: TGTGCCAGCAGCTTTCGAGGAGCTGACGAGCAGTACTTC.

The CDR3 DNA follows: TGTGCCAGCAGTGCGTATCGGAGCTCCTACGAGCAGTACTTC. This encodes CASSAYRSSYEQYF. The genes are TRBV28 and TRBJ2-7; D unresolved. Trimming removed 5 bases from V and 0 bases from J, with 11 bases in between. The V gene's germline CDR1 is MDHEN and CDR2 SYDVKM. The CDR3 is made up of 14 amino acids.

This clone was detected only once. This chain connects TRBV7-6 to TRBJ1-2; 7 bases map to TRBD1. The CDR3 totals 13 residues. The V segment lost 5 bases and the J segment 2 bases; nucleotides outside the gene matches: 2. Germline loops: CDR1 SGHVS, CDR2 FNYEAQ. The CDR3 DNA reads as TGTGCCAGCAGCGTGGGACAGAACTATGGCTACACCTTC. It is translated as CASSVGQNYGYTF.

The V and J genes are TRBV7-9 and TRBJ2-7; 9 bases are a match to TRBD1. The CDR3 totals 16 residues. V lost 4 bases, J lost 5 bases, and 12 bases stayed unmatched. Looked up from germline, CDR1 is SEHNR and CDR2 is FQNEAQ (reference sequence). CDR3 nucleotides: TGTGCCAGCAGCTCCCAGGACAGGGGCCCCTTCAACGAGCAGTACTTC. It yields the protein CASSSQDRGPFNEQYF.